These 26 T cell receptor beta chains were sequenced from one sample in a study of control samples from healthy donors and cancer patients. Sequencing was performed with immunoSEQ multiplex PCR; in TCRdb, only in-frame clones are kept and a portion is missing. The table shows around 150,000 clones, with nearly 96% occurring only once. The sample comprised blood. Every receptor here comes from a woman in her 30s in good health.

The genes are TRBV13 and TRBJ1-6; perhaps TRBD1 as D (6 bases). V lost 1 base and J lost 9, with 13 bases in between. This CDR3 is built from 15 residues. Germline loops: CDR1 PRHDT, CDR2 FYEKMQ (reference sequence). The CDR3 sequence is CASSLAPRGPSPLHF. Written as DNA, the CDR3 is TGTGCCAGCAGCTTAGCCCCCCGGGGGCCTTCACCCCTCCACTTT.

The chain combines TRBV4-1 with TRBJ2-2, with 7 positions matching TRBD1. The J segment lost 3 bases and the V segment lost 0 bases, leaving 4 bases of the junction unmatched. The CDR3 runs 16 residues. Germline CDR1 MGHRA, CDR2 YSYEKL. The CDR3 DNA is TGCGCCAGCAGCCAAGAGACAGGGAAGGACACCGGGGAGCTGTTTTTT. Protein product: CASSQETGKDTGELFF.

As DNA, the CDR3 is TGTGCCAGCAGCCTACTACCCCAAGCGGGGGGGAAAGAGACCCAGTACTTC. It translates to CASSLLPQAGGKETQYF. V gene TRBV3-1 (or the pseudogene TRBV3-2) combines with J gene TRBJ2-5; 10 bases match TRBD2. CDR1 and CDR2 from the germline V gene are LGHDT and YNNKEL (reference sequence). The length of the CDR3 is 17 residues. Unmatched junction bases numbered 11, after V lost 4 bases and J lost 3 bases.

V usage is TRBV30 and J usage is TRBJ2-2; 13 nucleotides align to TRBD2. The CDR3 is 17 residues long. CDR1 and CDR2 (germline): GTSNPN, SVGIG (reference sequence). Losses at the gene ends were 6 bases for V and 5 bases for J; bases not matched to a gene: 12. The CDR3 is CACAGLAGAPGTGELFF. CDR3 in DNA: TGTGCCTGTGCTGGACTAGCGGGGGCCCCGGGGACCGGGGAGCTGTTTTTT.

This rearrangement joins TRBV6-6 to TRBJ2-3; tentatively, D is TRBD2 (5 bases). Germline V gives CDR1 MNHNY, CDR2 SVGAGI (reference sequence). V gave up 6 bases and J gave up 0 bases, with 13 bases separating them. The CDR3 runs to 15 residues. The CDR3 DNA is TGTGCCAGCAGGGCTAGCATTTCTAGCACAGATACGCAGTATTTT. The encoded protein is CASRASISSTDTQYF.

The gene calls are TRBV5-8 and TRBJ1-6; D not certain. Trimming stripped 6 bases from V and 8 bases from J, with 12 bases between. Germline lookup yields CDR1 SGHTS and CDR2 YDEGEE. CDR3 length: 13 amino acids. Here the CDR3 reads CASIRNGDSPLHF. The CDR3 DNA follows: TGTGCCAGCATCAGGAATGGGGATTCACCCCTCCACTTT.

The rearrangement links TRBV18 to TRBJ2-5, with unresolved D. The CDR3 contains 15 residues. V shed 3 bases and J shed 5 bases, with 16 bases lying between them. Germline CDR1 is KGHSH and CDR2 is LQKENI. CDR3 in amino acids: CASSPMVPGMETQYF. Written as DNA, the CDR3 is TGTGCCAGCTCACCCATGGTCCCCGGAATGGAGACCCAGTACTTC.

CDR3 amino acids: CASSEWDRTKYF. Written as DNA, the CDR3 is TGTGCCAGCAGTGAATGGGACCGGACTAAGTACTTC. The genes are TRBV25-1 and TRBJ2-5; possibly TRBD2 for D (6 bases). The V gene lost 1 base and the J gene lost 12 bases, with 12 bases spanning the gap. The CDR3 covers 12 residues. CDR1 and CDR2 from the germline V gene are MGHDK and SYGVNS.

The rearrangement joins TRBV7-9 to TRBJ2-1; 14 nucleotides line up with TRBD2. Germline CDR1 and CDR2: SEHNR and FQNEAQ (reference sequence). The CDR3 totals 15 residues. The junction had 7 bases not matched to a gene; V was cut back by 5 bases and J by 10 bases. The CDR3 DNA sequence: TGTGCCAGCAGCCCGACTAGCGGGGGGGCCGGGGAGCAGTTCTTC. Encoded protein: CASSPTSGGAGEQFF.

CDR3 coding DNA: TGTGCCATCAGGGGGGGGATTGATTCACCCCTCCACTTT. Encoded protein: CAIRGGIDSPLHF. V is TRBV10-3 and J is TRBJ1-6, with D tentatively TRBD1 (5 bases). The CDR3 spans 13 residues. V lost 6 bases, J lost 8 bases, and 11 bases lay in between. Germline CDR1 ENHRY, CDR2 SYGVKD.

The genes are TRBV6-4 and TRBJ2-2; 9 bases are a match to TRBD1. The CDR3 is 13 amino acids. The V and J ends lost 7 bases and 6 bases, in that order; junction bases with no gene match: 3. Germline V gives CDR1 MRHNA, CDR2 SNTAGT. The CDR3 protein is CASKDRGAGELFF. CDR3 DNA sequence: TGTGCCAGCAAAGACAGGGGGGCCGGGGAGCTGTTTTTT.

Only one count was recorded for this clone. This rearrangement joins TRBV5-6 to TRBJ1-4; D remains ambiguous. Per germline, CDR1 SGHDT and CDR2 YYEEEE. V dropped 3 bases and J dropped 0 bases, with 6 bases sitting between them. The CDR3 length is 14 residues. The CDR3 region has the DNA TGTGCCAGCAGCTGGTCAGCAACTAATGAAAAACTGTTTTTT. As protein: CASSWSATNEKLFF. The variable domain in full, with the rest retrieved from reference TRBV5-6 and TRBJ1-4, is DAGVTQSPTHLIKTRGQQVTLRCSPKSGHDTVSWYQQALGQGPQFIFQYYEEEERQRGNFPDRFSGHQFPNYSSELNVNALLLGDSALYLCASSWSATNEKLFFGSGTQLSVL.

The rearrangement joins TRBV29-1 to TRBJ1-2, with D possibly TRBD1 on 6 matching bases. V was pared by 2 bases and J by 7 bases, with 8 bases between. The CDR3 contains 11 residues. CDR1 and CDR2 from the germline V gene are SQVTM and ANQGSEA. CDR3 loop: CSVEIGGGYTF. DNA for the CDR3: TGCAGCGTTGAAATAGGGGGTGGCTACACCTTC.

This chain links TRBV24-1 with TRBJ2-1, with D perhaps being TRBD1 or TRBD2 (5 bases each). CDR3 length: 15 amino acids. Germline V gene data show CDR1 as KGHDR and CDR2 as SFDVKD. V dropped 5 bases and J dropped 6 bases, with 16 bases sitting between them. CDR3 sequence: CATSVPGPGGNEQFF. As DNA, the CDR3 is TGTGCCACCAGTGTACCGGGGCCCGGTGGCAATGAGCAGTTCTTC.

This sequence joins TRBV14 and TRBJ1-5; TRBD1 aligns across 7 bases. The CDR3 runs 19 residues. V lost 0 bases to trimming and J lost 2 bases; unmatched junction nucleotides: 13. Per the germline V gene, CDR1 is SGHDN and CDR2 is FVKESK. CDR3 loop: CASSQEGLAGGSCNQPQHF. The CDR3 DNA reads as TGTGCCAGCAGCCAAGAAGGTTTGGCAGGGGGTTCATGCAATCAGCCCCAGCATTTT.

The chain uses TRBV14 and TRBJ2-3, with 11 bases fitting TRBD2. This CDR3 spans 18 amino acids. Germline V CDR1 and CDR2: SGHDN, FVKESK. The ends lost 3 bases at V and 2 bases at J; junction bases unmatched: 10. CDR3 DNA: TGTGCCAGCAGCCATCCCCCCTGGACTAGCGGGCCCACAGATACGCAGTATTTT. This gives the protein CASSHPPWTSGPTDTQYF.

The rearrangement uses TRBV19 and TRBJ2-1, with 12 nucleotides matching TRBD2. Germline CDR1 and CDR2: LNHDA and SQIVND (reference sequence). The CDR3 totals 17 residues. The ends lost 7 bases at V and 6 bases at J; junction bases unmatched: 13. This chain's CDR3 is CASKGLAGGPIPNEQFF. CDR3 nucleotides: TGTGCCAGTAAGGGCCTAGCGGGAGGGCCTATTCCCAATGAGCAGTTCTTC.

The sample holds a few counts of this clone. The V gene is TRBV2, the J gene TRBJ1-1, with TRBD1 identical over 7 bases. The germline V gene has CDR1 SNHLY and CDR2 FYNNEI. The CDR3 contains 13 residues. The junction had 2 bases not matched to a gene; V was cut back by 6 bases and J by 1 base. The CDR3 spells CASRRQGNTEAFF. Here the CDR3 DNA reads TGTGCCAGCAGACGACAGGGGAACACTGAAGCTTTCTTT.

V is TRBV29-1 and J is TRBJ2-7; 7 positions match TRBD2. Germline CDR1 reads SQVTM; CDR2 reads ANQGSEA. The length of the CDR3 is 12 residues. The DNA for the CDR3 is TGCGGCGCAGGGACTACAAACTACGAGCAGTACTTC. It translates to CGAGTTNYEQYF.

This sequence joins TRBV6-5 and TRBJ1-4, with D perhaps matching TRBD1 (6 bases). Trimming left V 10 bases short and J 7 bases short, with 16 bases between. The CDR3 has 13 amino acids. CDR1 MNHEY and CDR2 SVGAGI come from the germline V gene. The CDR3 protein is CATKGGGGEKLFF. In DNA form, the CDR3 reads TGTGCCACAAAGGGGGGGGGCGGTGAAAAACTGTTTTTT.

This chain connects TRBV2 to TRBJ1-6, with TRBD1 matching over 10 bases. The CDR3 is made up of 15 amino acids. With 7 bases clipped from V and 7 bases from J, the junction kept 7 bases outside the gene matches. Per germline, CDR1 SNHLY and CDR2 FYNNEI. The CDR3 DNA sequence: TGTGCCAGCACCGGGACAGGGGCGACCAATTCACCCCTCCACTTT. Amino acids: CASTGTGATNSPLHF.

J is TRBJ2-7 and V is TRBV29-1; D tentatively reads TRBD1 or TRBD2 (5 bases each). Germline V CDR1 and CDR2: SQVTM, ANQGSEA. The length of the CDR3 is 13 residues. The V end was cut by 3 bases, the J end by 0 bases, with 9 bases between. CDR3 sequence: CSVDGGNSYEQYF. In DNA form, the CDR3 reads TGCAGCGTTGATGGGGGAAACTCCTACGAGCAGTACTTC.

The J gene is TRBJ1-5, the V gene TRBV27; D is unresolved. CDR1 and CDR2 (germline): MNHEY, SMNVEV (reference sequence). Trimming cost V 6 bases and J 1 base, with 10 bases left between them. There are 14 residues in the CDR3. The CDR3 DNA sequence: TGTGCCAGCAGCCGCACGTCGAGCAATCAGCCCCAGCATTTT. Translated, it gives CASSRTSSNQPQHF.

The chain recombines TRBV14 with TRBJ1-2; D is perhaps TRBD1 (6 bases). V shed 0 bases and J shed 14 bases, with 13 bases lying between them. Germline CDR1 is SGHDN and CDR2 is FVKESK. This CDR3 is built from 12 residues. CDR3 coding DNA: TGTGCCAGCAGCCAAGAGACAGGCGGTTGTACCTTC. Protein sequence: CASSQETGGCTF.

Comments on this clone: The same CDR3 is also encoded by other DNA sequences in this sample. The CDR3 DNA sequence: TGTGCCAGCAGTTTAGGCCGGAACACTGAAGCTTTCTTT. This codes for CASSLGRNTEAFF. The gene calls are TRBV12-3 or TRBV12-4 and TRBJ1-1; D is unclear. V lost 1 base and J 1 base, leaving 4 bases between the germline ends. This CDR3 is built from 13 residues.

The J gene is TRBJ1-1, the V gene TRBV4-1; 8 nucleotides match TRBD1. V was pared by 1 base and J by 0 bases, with 4 bases of the junction left unmatched. CDR3 size: 16 residues. Germline CDR1 and CDR2: MGHRA and YSYEKL. The CDR3: CASSQAPGQVNTEAFF. Here the CDR3 DNA reads TGCGCCAGCAGCCAAGCCCCGGGACAGGTGAACACTGAAGCTTTCTTT.